This T cell receptor (beta chain) emerged from a study of blood T cell repertoires in COVID-19. Study details: The study drew acute and convalescent COVID-19 samples from the United States, Italy and Spain. From T cells, B-cell-depleted T cells, or PBMCs came the material, which was cDNA or gDNA.

The repertoire was sequenced with immunoSEQ multiplex PCR; TCRdb's copy has only in-frame clones and lacks some. The sample includes around 220,000 clones, about 86% of them seen just once. Recruits, aged roughly 18 to 95 years, lived in 25 or so US areas. Germline CDR1 reads SGHDT; CDR2 reads YYEEEE. This CDR3 comprises 16 residues. Trimming removed 2 bases from V and 3 bases from J, with 18 bases in between. This TCR was sampled from a woman aged 50 to 65 with acute COVID-19. Sequences were obtained from PBMCs or T cells enriched from blood (not recorded which). The chain combines TRBV5-6 with TRBJ2-7; no clear D gene. The CDR3 is CASSLTILGTIYEQYF. The CDR3 bases are TGTGCCAGCAGCTTAACGATCCTGGGCACCATCTACGAGCAGTACTTC.